This TCR beta chain was retrieved from a study of blood T cell repertoires in COVID-19. Study background: Italy, Spain and the United States were the sources of the convalescent and acute COVID-19 samples.

Looked up from germline, CDR1 is MDHEN and CDR2 is SYDVKM. The CDR3 runs 16 residues. V was pared by 1 base and J by 7 bases, with 11 bases of the junction left unmatched. Produced via immunoSEQ multiplex PCR; TCRdb's table is partial and in-frame only. Of approximately 200,000 clones detected, approximately 87% appear once; the ten largest clones hold 6.2%. Sequencing was done on a sample of peripheral blood. The chain uses TRBV28 and TRBJ2-5; 8 positions agree with TRBD2. The sequence was collected from a man aged 55 to 70 who had recovered from COVID-19. The CDR3 here is CASSLLQGLREGTQYF. CDR3 nucleotide sequence: TGTGCCAGCAGTTTATTACAGGGCCTACGGGAGGGGACCCAGTACTTC.